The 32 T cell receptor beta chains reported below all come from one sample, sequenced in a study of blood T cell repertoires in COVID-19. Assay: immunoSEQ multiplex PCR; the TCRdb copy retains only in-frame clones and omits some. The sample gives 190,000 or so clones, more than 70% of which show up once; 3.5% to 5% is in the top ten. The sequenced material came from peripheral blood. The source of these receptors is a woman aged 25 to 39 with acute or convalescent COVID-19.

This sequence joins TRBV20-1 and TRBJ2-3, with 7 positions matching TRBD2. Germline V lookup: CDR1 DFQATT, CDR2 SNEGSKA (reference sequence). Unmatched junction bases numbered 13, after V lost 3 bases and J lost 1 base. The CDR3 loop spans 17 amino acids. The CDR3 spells CSASGAGVLWGTDTQYF. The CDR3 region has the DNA TGCAGTGCTAGTGGGGCGGGAGTATTGTGGGGCACAGATACGCAGTATTTT.

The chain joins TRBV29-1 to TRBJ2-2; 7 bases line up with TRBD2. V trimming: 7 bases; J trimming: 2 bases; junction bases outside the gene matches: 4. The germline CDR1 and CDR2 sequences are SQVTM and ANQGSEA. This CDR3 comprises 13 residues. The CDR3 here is CSAKTSNTGELFF. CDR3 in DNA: TGCAGCGCTAAGACTAGCAACACCGGGGAGCTGTTTTTT.

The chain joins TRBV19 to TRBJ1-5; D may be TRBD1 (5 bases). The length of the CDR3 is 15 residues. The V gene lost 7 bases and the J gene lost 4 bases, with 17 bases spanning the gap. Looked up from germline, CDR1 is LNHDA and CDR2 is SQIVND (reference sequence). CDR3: CASTSRTGPNQPQHF. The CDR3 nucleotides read TGTGCCAGTACCTCACGTACAGGCCCTAATCAGCCCCAGCATTTT.

This CDR3 is CASSKGQRQETQYF. CDR3 sequence (DNA): TGTGCCAGTAGTAAGGGACAGCGTCAAGAGACCCAGTACTTC. This rearrangement joins TRBV19 to TRBJ2-5; TRBD1 matches 7 bases. The CDR3 runs 14 residues. The germline CDR1 and CDR2 sequences are LNHDA and SQIVND (reference sequence). Trimming at V came to 4 bases and at J to 2 bases, leaving 4 bases not matched to a gene.

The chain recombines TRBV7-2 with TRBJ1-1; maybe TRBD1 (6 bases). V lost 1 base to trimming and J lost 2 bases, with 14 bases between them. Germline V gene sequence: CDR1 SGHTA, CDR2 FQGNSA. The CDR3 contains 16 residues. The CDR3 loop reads CASSLGAGEGNTEAFF. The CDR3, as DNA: TGTGCCAGCAGCTTAGGGGCAGGGGAGGGCAACACTGAAGCTTTCTTT. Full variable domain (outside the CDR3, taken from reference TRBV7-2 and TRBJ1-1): GAGVSQSPSNKVTEKGKDVELRCDPISGHTALYWYRQSLGQGLEFLIYFQGNSAPDKSGLPSDRFSAERTGGSVSTLTIQRTQQEDSAVYLCASSLGAGEGNTEAFFGQGTRLTVV.

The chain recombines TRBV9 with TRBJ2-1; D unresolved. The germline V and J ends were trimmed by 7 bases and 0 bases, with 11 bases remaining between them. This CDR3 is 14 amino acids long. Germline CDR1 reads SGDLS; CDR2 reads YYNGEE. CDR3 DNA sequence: TGTGCCAGCTCGAATGAGGTCTCCTACAATGAGCAGTTCTTC. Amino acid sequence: CASSNEVSYNEQFF.

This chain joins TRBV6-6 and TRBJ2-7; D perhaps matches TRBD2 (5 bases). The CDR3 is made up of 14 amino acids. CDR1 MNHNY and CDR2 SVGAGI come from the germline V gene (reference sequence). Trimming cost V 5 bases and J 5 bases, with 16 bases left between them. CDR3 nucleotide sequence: TGTGCCAGCAGTAGAACGGAGGTGCTGAACGAGCAGTACTTC. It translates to CASSRTEVLNEQYF.

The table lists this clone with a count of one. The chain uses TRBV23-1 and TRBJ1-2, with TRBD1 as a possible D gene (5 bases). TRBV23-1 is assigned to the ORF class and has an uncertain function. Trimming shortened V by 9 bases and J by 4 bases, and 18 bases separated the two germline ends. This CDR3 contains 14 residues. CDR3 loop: CASLGGGMGYGYTF. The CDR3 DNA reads TGCGCCAGTCTCGGGGGGGGAATGGGCTATGGCTACACCTTC.

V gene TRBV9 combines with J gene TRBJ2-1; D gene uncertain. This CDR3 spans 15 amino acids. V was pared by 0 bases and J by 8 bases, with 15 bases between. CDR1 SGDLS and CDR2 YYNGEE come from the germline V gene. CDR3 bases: TGTGCCAGCAGCGTAGGTAGCCTACTCCGTGATGAGCAGTTCTTC. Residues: CASSVGSLLRDEQFF.

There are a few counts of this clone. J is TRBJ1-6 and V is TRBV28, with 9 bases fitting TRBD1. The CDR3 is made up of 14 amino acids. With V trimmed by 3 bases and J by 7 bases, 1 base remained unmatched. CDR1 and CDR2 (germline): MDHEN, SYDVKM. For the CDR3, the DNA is TGTGCCAGCAGTTTCGGGACAGGGAATTCACCCCTCCACTTT. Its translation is CASSFGTGNSPLHF.

CDR3 sequence: CASSRGQGLDNEQFF. The DNA for the CDR3 is TGTGCCAGCAGCCGGGGACAGGGTCTCGACAATGAGCAGTTCTTC. V is TRBV5-4 and J is TRBJ2-1, with TRBD1 matching 9 bases. This CDR3 has 15 amino acids. Germline V gives CDR1 SGHNT, CDR2 YYREEE (reference sequence). Unmatched junction bases numbered 7, after V lost 4 bases and J lost 5 bases. Variable domain in full (rest from reference TRBV5-4 and TRBJ2-1): ETGVTQSPTHLIKTRGQQVTLRCSSQSGHNTVSWYQQALGQGPQFIFQYYREEENGRGNFPPRFSGLQFPNYSSELNVNALELDDSALYLCASSRGQGLDNEQFFGPGTRLTVL.

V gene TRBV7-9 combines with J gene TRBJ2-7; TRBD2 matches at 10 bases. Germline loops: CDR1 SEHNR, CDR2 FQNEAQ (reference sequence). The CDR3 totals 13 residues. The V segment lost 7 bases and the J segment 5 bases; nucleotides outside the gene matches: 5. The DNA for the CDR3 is TGTGCCAGCACATCCGGGACTAGCGACGAGCAGTACTTC. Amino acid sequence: CASTSGTSDEQYF. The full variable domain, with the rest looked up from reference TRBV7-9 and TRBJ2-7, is DTGVSQNPRHKITKRGQNVTFRCDPISEHNRLYWYRQTLGQGPEFLTYFQNEAQLEKSRLLSDRFSAERPKGSFSTLEIQRTEQGDSAMYLCASTSGTSDEQYFGPGTRLTVT.

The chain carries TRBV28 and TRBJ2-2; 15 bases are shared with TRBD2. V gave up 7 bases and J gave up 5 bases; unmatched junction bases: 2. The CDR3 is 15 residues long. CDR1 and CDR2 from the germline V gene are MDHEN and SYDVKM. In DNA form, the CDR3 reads TGTGCCAGCACGGGACTAGCGGGAGGTACCGGGGAGCTGTTTTTT. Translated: CASTGLAGGTGELFF.

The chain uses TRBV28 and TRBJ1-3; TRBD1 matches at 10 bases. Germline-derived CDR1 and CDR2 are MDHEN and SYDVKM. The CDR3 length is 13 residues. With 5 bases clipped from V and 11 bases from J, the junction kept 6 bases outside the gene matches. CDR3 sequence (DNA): TGTGCCAGCAGTGACAGGGGGCCGTTTTCCATATATTTT. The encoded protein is CASSDRGPFSIYF.

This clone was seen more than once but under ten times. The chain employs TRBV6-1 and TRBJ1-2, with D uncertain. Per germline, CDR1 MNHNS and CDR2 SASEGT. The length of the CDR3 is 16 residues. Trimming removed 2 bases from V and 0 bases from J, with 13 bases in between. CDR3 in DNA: TGTGCCAGCAGTGAATGGGGAGTGGGGACTAACTATGGCTACACCTTC. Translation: CASSEWGVGTNYGYTF.

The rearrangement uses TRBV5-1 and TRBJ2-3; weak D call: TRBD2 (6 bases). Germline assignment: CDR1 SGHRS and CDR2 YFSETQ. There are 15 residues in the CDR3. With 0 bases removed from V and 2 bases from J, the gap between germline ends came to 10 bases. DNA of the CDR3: TGCGCCAGCAGCTTGGCAGCGGGCCTCACAGATACGCAGTATTTT. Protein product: CASSLAAGLTDTQYF.

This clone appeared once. CDR3 nucleotide sequence: TGTGCCTCATCCAGGACTGGCTCCGATGAGCAGTTCTTC. Protein sequence: CASSRTGSDEQFF. The gene calls are TRBV15 and TRBJ2-1, with D perhaps TRBD2 (5 bases). This CDR3 has 13 amino acids. V dropped 11 bases and J dropped 8 bases, with 19 bases sitting between them. CDR1 and CDR2 from the germline V gene are LNHNV and YYDKDF (reference sequence).

CDR3 nucleotides: TGTGCCAGCAGCTTATCGGGCAGGGCACCTAACTATGGCTACACCTTC. Translating gives CASSLSGRAPNYGYTF. The V gene is TRBV7-9, the J gene TRBJ1-2; a possible D gene is TRBD1 (5 bases). V lost 2 bases and J lost 0, with 13 bases in between. This CDR3 has 16 amino acids. Germline V gene lookup returns CDR1 SEHNR and CDR2 FQNEAQ (reference sequence).

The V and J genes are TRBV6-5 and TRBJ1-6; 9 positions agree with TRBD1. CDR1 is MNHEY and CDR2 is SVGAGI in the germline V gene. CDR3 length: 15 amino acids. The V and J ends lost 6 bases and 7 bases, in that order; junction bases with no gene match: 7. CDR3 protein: CASRLGTGSNSPLHF. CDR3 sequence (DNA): TGTGCCAGCAGACTCGGGACAGGGAGCAATTCACCCCTCCACTTT.

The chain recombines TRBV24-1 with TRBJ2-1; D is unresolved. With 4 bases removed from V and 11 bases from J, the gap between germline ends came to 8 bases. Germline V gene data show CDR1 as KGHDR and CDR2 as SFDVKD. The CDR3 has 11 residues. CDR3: CATSESKQQFF. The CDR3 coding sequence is TGTGCCACCAGTGAATCTAAACAGCAGTTCTTC.

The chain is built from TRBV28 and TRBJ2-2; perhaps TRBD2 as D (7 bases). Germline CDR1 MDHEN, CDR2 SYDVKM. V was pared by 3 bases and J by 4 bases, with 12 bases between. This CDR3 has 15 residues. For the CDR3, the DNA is TGTGCCAGCAGTTTTAATAGGGGGGGCACCGGGGAGCTGTTTTTT. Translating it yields CASSFNRGGTGELFF.

CDR3 in amino acids: CASSPKREKLFF. In DNA form, the CDR3 reads TGTGCCAGCAGCCCTAAACGTGAAAAACTGTTTTTT. The genes are TRBV3-1 (or the pseudogene TRBV3-2) and TRBJ1-4; D is uncertain. In germline, CDR1 is LGHDT, CDR2 YNNKEL (reference sequence). The CDR3 is 12 residues long. Trimming left V 4 bases short and J 7 bases short, with 7 bases between.

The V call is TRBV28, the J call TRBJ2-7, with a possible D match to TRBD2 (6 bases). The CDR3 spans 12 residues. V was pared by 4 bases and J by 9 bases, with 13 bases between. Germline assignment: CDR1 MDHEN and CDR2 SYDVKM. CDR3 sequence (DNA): TGTGCCAGCAGTTCAACAGGAGGGTGGCAGTACTTC. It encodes CASSSTGGWQYF.

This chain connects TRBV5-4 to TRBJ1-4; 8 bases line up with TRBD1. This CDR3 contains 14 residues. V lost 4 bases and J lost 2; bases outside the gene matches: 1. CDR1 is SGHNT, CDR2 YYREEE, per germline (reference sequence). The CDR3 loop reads CASSRDRTNEKLFF. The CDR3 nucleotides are TGTGCCAGCAGCCGGGACAGGACTAATGAAAAACTGTTTTTT.

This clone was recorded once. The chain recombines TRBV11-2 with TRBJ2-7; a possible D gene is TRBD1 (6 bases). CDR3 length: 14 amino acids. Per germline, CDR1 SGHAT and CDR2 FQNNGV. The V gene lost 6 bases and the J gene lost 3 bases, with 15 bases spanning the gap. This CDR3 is CASRYGQTLYEQYF. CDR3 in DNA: TGTGCCAGCAGATATGGACAGACCCTCTACGAGCAGTACTTC. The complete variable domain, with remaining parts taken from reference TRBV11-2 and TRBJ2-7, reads EAGVAQSPRYKIIEKRQSVAFWCNPISGHATLYWYQQILGQGPKLLIQFQNNGVVDDSQLPKDRFSAERLKGVDSTLKIQPAKLEDSAVYLCASRYGQTLYEQYFGPGTRLTVT.

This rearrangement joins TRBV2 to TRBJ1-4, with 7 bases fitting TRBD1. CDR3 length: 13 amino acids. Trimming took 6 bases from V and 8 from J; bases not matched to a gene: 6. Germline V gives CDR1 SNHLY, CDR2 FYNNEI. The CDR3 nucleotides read TGTGCCAGCAGCGTCCTGGACAGGGAAAAACTGTTTTTT. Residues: CASSVLDREKLFF. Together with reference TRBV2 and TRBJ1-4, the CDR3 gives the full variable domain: EPEVTQTPSHQVTQMGQEVILRCVPISNHLYFYWYRQILGQKVEFLVSFYNNEISEKSEIFDDQFSVERPDGSNFTLKIRSTKLEDSAMYFCASSVLDREKLFFGSGTQLSVL.

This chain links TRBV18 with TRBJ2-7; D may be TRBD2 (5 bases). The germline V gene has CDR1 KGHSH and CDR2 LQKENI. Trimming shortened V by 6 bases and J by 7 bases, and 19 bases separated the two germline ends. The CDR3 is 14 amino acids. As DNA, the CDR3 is TGTGCCAGCTCCAGGCCAGGTAGGGCGGGTGAGCAGTACTTC. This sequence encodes CASSRPGRAGEQYF.

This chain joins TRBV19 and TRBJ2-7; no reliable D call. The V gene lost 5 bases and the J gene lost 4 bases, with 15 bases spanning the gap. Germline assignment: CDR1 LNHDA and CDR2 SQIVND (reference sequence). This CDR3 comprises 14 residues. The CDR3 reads CASSLGPSTYEQYF. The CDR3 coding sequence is TGTGCCAGTAGTCTTGGTCCCAGTACGTACGAGCAGTACTTC.

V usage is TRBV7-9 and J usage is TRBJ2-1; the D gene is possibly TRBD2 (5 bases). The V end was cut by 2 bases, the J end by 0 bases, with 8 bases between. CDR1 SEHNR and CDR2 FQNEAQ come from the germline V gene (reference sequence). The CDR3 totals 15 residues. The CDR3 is CASSLIGGSYNEQFF. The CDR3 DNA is TGTGCCAGCAGCTTAATTGGAGGCTCCTACAATGAGCAGTTCTTC.

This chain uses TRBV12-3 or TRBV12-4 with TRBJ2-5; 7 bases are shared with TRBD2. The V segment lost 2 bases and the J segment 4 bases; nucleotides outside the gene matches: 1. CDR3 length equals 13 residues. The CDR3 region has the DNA TGTGCCAGCAGTTTATCGGGAGGAGAGACCCAGTACTTC. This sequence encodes CASSLSGGETQYF.

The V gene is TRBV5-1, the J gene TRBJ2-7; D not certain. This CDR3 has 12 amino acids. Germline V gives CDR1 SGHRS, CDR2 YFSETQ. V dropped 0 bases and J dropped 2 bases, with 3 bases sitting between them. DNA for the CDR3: TGCGCCAGCAGCTTGGACACCTACGAGCAGTACTTC. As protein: CASSLDTYEQYF.

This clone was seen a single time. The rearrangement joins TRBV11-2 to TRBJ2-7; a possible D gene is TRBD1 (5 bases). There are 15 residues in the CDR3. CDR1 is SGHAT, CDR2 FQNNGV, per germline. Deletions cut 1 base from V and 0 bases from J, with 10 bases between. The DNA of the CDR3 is TGTGCCAGCAGCTTAGCACGGACACCCTCCTACGAGCAGTACTTC. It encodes CASSLARTPSYEQYF.